These 28 T cell receptor beta chains originate from one sample sequenced in a study of CD8 T cells in ankylosing spondylitis. The study's findings and limits: Typical of ankylosing spondylitis blood, it appeared, was a TCR beta motif of several highly homologous variants.

TCRdb reanalysed the 5' RACE reads using MiXCR and keeps one entry per CDR3 protein. The table records fewer than 550,000 distinct CDR3 sequences, over 4% of them present only once. These receptors lack a known antigen. Sequencing was performed on blood, either unsorted or a sorted T cell fraction (not recorded which). All receptors come from a male donor with ankylosing spondylitis.

This clonotype was counted only a few times. The CDR3 sequence is CASSLVGWGGSYEQYF. CDR3 nucleotides: TGTGCCAGCAGCTTAGTAGGTTGGGGGGGCTCCTACGAGCAGTACTTC. The chain uses TRBV7-2 and TRBJ2-7; 7 bases are shared with TRBD2. This CDR3 spans 16 amino acids. V lost 1 base to trimming and J lost 0 bases; unmatched junction nucleotides: 6. Germline V gives CDR1 SGHTA, CDR2 FQGNSA.

This clonotype was counted at least ten times. V gene TRBV6-1 combines with J gene TRBJ2-3, with D perhaps matching TRBD1 (5 bases). The germline gives CDR1 MNHNS, CDR2 SASEGT. CDR3 length equals 14 residues. The V end was cut by 5 bases, the J end by 4 bases, with 13 bases between. The CDR3: CASSKGLPADTQYF. CDR3 DNA: TGTGCCAGCAGTAAGGGGCTGCCGGCAGATACGCAGTATTTT.

The table lists this clonotype with many counts. This rearrangement joins TRBV6-1 to TRBJ1-6; D is uncertain. The V end was cut by 6 bases, the J end by 5 bases, with 14 bases between. Germline V gene sequence: CDR1 MNHNS, CDR2 SASEGT. CDR3 size: 15 residues. CDR3 nucleotide sequence: TGTGCCAGCAGCCTCACCTCGGAAGATAATTCACCCCTCCACTTT. It yields the protein CASSLTSEDNSPLHF.

This clonotype was seen repeatedly, ten times or more. The chain joins TRBV20-1 to TRBJ2-7; D is perhaps TRBD1 (5 bases). The CDR3 consists of 14 residues. Trimming pared 6 bases from V and 0 bases from J, leaving 15 bases between. Germline V gene sequence: CDR1 DFQATT, CDR2 SNEGSKA (reference sequence). This CDR3 reads CSAPNKGLSYEQYF. In DNA form, the CDR3 reads TGCAGTGCACCGAACAAGGGGCTCTCCTACGAGCAGTACTTC.

This clonotype was recorded at least ten times. The chain links TRBV5-1 to TRBJ1-2; D is undetermined. The CDR3 runs to 14 residues. With 4 bases removed from V and 4 bases from J, the gap between germline ends came to 14 bases. Germline loops: CDR1 SGHRS, CDR2 YFSETQ. CDR3: CASSREGETYGYTF. The CDR3 bases are TGCGCCAGCAGCCGCGAGGGAGAAACCTATGGCTACACCTTC.

Ten or more counts support this clonotype. The chain has TRBV10-3 and TRBJ1-1, with D perhaps TRBD1 (5 bases). CDR1 is ENHRY, CDR2 SYGVKD, per germline. Trimming pared 2 bases from V and 2 bases from J, leaving 9 bases between. The CDR3 consists of 14 residues. The CDR3 DNA is TGTGCCATCAGTGAGGGGGCAGTTAACACTGAAGCTTTCTTT. It yields the protein CAISEGAVNTEAFF.

The chain couples TRBV5-1 to TRBJ2-3; D is undetermined. The germline CDR1 and CDR2 sequences are SGHRS and YFSETQ. V gave up 0 bases and J gave up 5 bases, with 7 bases separating them. This CDR3 region has 13 residues. The CDR3 sequence: CASSLGLRDTQYF. CDR3 DNA sequence: TGCGCCAGCAGCTTGGGACTCCGAGATACGCAGTATTTT.

This clonotype has ten or more counts. The chain combines TRBV12-3 or TRBV12-4 with TRBJ2-7, with 10 bases that match TRBD2. This CDR3 is 16 amino acids long. With V trimmed by 1 base and J by 2 bases, 5 bases remained unmatched. The CDR3 is CASSLGLAGAPYEQYF. The CDR3 DNA follows: TGTGCCAGCAGTTTAGGGCTAGCGGGAGCCCCCTACGAGCAGTACTTC.

This clonotype appeared many times. This sequence joins TRBV20-1 and TRBJ2-4, with D possibly TRBD1 on 6 matching bases. Germline CDR1 reads DFQATT; CDR2 reads SNEGSKA (reference sequence). Trimming took 3 bases from V and 5 from J, leaving 14 bases between them. This CDR3 has 14 amino acids. Here the CDR3 DNA reads TGCAGTGCTAGTCCAGGGGATTATCAAAACATTCAGTACTTC. As protein: CSASPGDYQNIQYF.

In its sample, this clonotype was seen many times. The V call is TRBV20-1, the J call TRBJ1-2, with D perhaps matching TRBD1 (6 bases). V dropped 3 bases and J dropped 0 bases, with 17 bases sitting between them. This CDR3 contains 16 residues. Germline assignment: CDR1 DFQATT and CDR2 SNEGSKA (reference sequence). CDR3 nucleotide sequence: TGCAGTGCTAGGCCCGCCGGGGGCAGGGCTAACTATGGCTACACCTTC. Its protein is CSARPAGGRANYGYTF.

This clonotype was recorded many times. V usage is TRBV6-5 and J usage is TRBJ2-5; D not certain. The CDR3 has 14 residues. Germline CDR1 is MNHEY and CDR2 is SVGAGI. V lost 0 bases to trimming and J lost 5 bases, with 10 bases between them. CDR3 in amino acids: CASSYSTSEETQYF. The DNA of the CDR3 is TGTGCCAGCAGTTACTCGACCTCGGAGGAGACCCAGTACTTC.

This clonotype occurred many times. The chain recombines TRBV5-8 with TRBJ2-3; tentatively, D is TRBD1 (6 bases). The CDR3 totals 16 residues. V gave up 6 bases and J gave up 4 bases, with 21 bases separating them. In germline, CDR1 is SGHTS, CDR2 YDEGEE. CDR3 loop: CASNLISGTLSDTQYF. The CDR3 coding sequence is TGTGCCAGCAACCTTATTTCCGGGACACTTTCAGATACGCAGTATTTT.

This clonotype appeared many times. The chain employs TRBV7-9 and TRBJ2-7; the match to TRBD1 covers 10 bases. CDR1 is SEHNR and CDR2 is FQNEAQ in the germline V gene (reference sequence). The CDR3 contains 15 residues. With V trimmed by 4 bases and J by 4 bases, 7 bases remained unmatched. The CDR3 loop is CASSSGTGDKYEQYF. The DNA for the CDR3 is TGTGCCAGCAGCTCCGGGACAGGGGACAAGTACGAGCAGTACTTC. Supplemented by reference TRBV7-9 and TRBJ2-7, the full variable domain reads DTGVSQNPRHKITKRGQNVTFRCDPISEHNRLYWYRQTLGQGPEFLTYFQNEAQLEKSRLLSDRFSAERPKGSFSTLEIQRTEQGDSAMYLCASSSGTGDKYEQYFGPGTRLTVT.

The chain has TRBV11-2 and TRBJ1-4; D is ambiguous. This CDR3 is 14 amino acids long. Germline-derived CDR1 and CDR2 are SGHAT and FQNNGV. V was shortened by 2 bases and J by 6 bases, with 10 bases between the two germline ends. This CDR3 reads CASSLWVRDEKLFF. The CDR3 DNA is TGTGCCAGCAGCTTATGGGTGCGTGATGAAAAACTGTTTTTT.

This clonotype was found many times. This sequence joins TRBV6-1 and TRBJ2-7; 10 nucleotides match TRBD1. V lost 6 bases and J lost 2; bases outside the gene matches: 4. Germline V gene sequence: CDR1 MNHNS, CDR2 SASEGT. The CDR3 covers 14 residues. CDR3 DNA sequence: TGTGCCAGCAGACGCGGGACAGGGGCCTACGAGCAGTACTTC. It specifies CASRRGTGAYEQYF.

This clonotype has a count of ten or more. This chain connects TRBV6-2 or TRBV6-3 to TRBJ1-1; D is uncertain. CDR1 is MNHEY and CDR2 is SVGEGT in the germline V gene. This CDR3 is 11 amino acids long. V lost 4 bases, J lost 7 bases, and 7 bases lay in between. CDR3 nucleotide sequence: TGTGCCAGCAGTTCCGGGAATGAAGCTTTCTTT. It is translated as CASSSGNEAFF.

The table lists this clonotype with many counts. The rearrangement uses TRBV5-1 and TRBJ2-5; D is unclear. Germline values: CDR1 SGHRS, CDR2 YFSETQ. The CDR3 has 12 amino acids. Deletions cut 0 bases from V and 7 bases from J, with 7 bases between. CDR3: CASSLGRRTQYF. CDR3 DNA: TGCGCCAGCAGCTTGGGCAGGCGGACCCAGTACTTC.

This clonotype has a count of ten or more. This rearrangement joins TRBV20-1 to TRBJ1-5, with 10 bases identical to TRBD1. The CDR3 is made up of 14 amino acids. Germline V gene data show CDR1 as DFQATT and CDR2 as SNEGSKA (reference sequence). Trimming at V came to 6 bases and at J to 6 bases, leaving 8 bases not matched to a gene. CDR3 coding DNA: TGCAGTGCCCGGGGGGACAGGGGCTTTCAGCCCCAGCATTTT. Translating it yields CSARGDRGFQPQHF.

There are many counts of this clonotype. The CDR3 here is CASSLIISSETEAFF. CDR3 DNA: TGCGCCAGCAGCTTGATAATAAGTTCGGAGACTGAAGCTTTCTTT. The gene calls are TRBV5-1 and TRBJ1-1, with D unclear. V was trimmed by 1 base and J by 5 bases, leaving 15 bases between them. Per germline, CDR1 SGHRS and CDR2 YFSETQ. This CDR3 spans 15 amino acids.

The rearrangement links TRBV4-2 to TRBJ2-1; D might be TRBD1 (6 bases). The germline V gene has CDR1 LGHNA and CDR2 YNFKEQ. V was trimmed by 2 bases and J by 10 bases, leaving 12 bases between them. The CDR3 extends over 13 amino acids. The CDR3 loop reads CASSQTITGEQFF. DNA of the CDR3: TGTGCCAGCAGCCAAACCATCACAGGGGAGCAGTTCTTC.

This clonotype was seen at least ten times. The V gene is TRBV4-3, the J gene TRBJ2-7; tentatively, D is TRBD1 (6 bases). This CDR3 has 14 amino acids. V gave up 4 bases and J gave up 3 bases, with 13 bases separating them. Looked up from germline, CDR1 is LGHNA and CDR2 is YSLEER. The CDR3, as DNA: TGCGCCAGCAGCCTCTCCGGACAGATCTACGAGCAGTACTTC. Translating gives CASSLSGQIYEQYF.

This clonotype has at least ten counts. The rearrangement uses TRBV7-9 and TRBJ1-1, with no clear D. Deletions cut 5 bases from V and 4 bases from J, with 14 bases between. The CDR3 runs 14 residues. CDR1 and CDR2 from the germline V gene are SEHNR and FQNEAQ (reference sequence). In nucleotides, the CDR3 is TGTGCCAGCAGCAAAGAAACGCTCGGCACTGAAGCTTTCTTT. Its translation: CASSKETLGTEAFF.

Ten or more counts support this clonotype. The chain carries TRBV9 and TRBJ2-3; 7 nucleotides match TRBD2. The CDR3 loop spans 15 amino acids. Germline V gene lookup returns CDR1 SGDLS and CDR2 YYNGEE. Trimming took 4 bases from V and 6 from J; bases not matched to a gene: 11. The CDR3 sequence: CASSPWGGPRDTQYF. DNA for the CDR3: TGTGCCAGCAGCCCCTGGGGAGGGCCTCGGGATACGCAGTATTTT.

Many counts were recorded for this clonotype. The chain couples TRBV7-9 to TRBJ2-2; D not resolved. CDR1 SEHNR and CDR2 FQNEAQ come from the germline V gene (reference sequence). V lost 5 bases and J lost 1, with 11 bases in between. The CDR3 contains 15 residues. The CDR3 region has the DNA TGTGCCAGCAGCGCCGCATCGGGGAACACCGGGGAGCTGTTTTTT. Encoded protein: CASSAASGNTGELFF.

There are many counts of this clonotype. V gene TRBV7-8 combines with J gene TRBJ1-3; weak D call: TRBD1 (5 bases). Trimming stripped 2 bases from V and 6 bases from J, with 14 bases between. The germline gives CDR1 SGHVS, CDR2 FQNEAQ. The CDR3 runs 15 residues. The CDR3 loop reads CASSLPDKRANTIYF. CDR3 bases: TGTGCCAGCAGCTTACCGGACAAGCGGGCAAACACCATATATTTT.

This clonotype was seen repeatedly, ten times or more. This chain links TRBV6-1 with TRBJ1-4; D is possibly TRBD1 (5 bases). V was clipped by 8 bases and J by 5 bases, with 12 bases between them. CDR3 size: 13 residues. Germline lookup yields CDR1 MNHNS and CDR2 SASEGT. CDR3 nucleotide sequence: TGTGCCAGCCGGCGGACACAGAATGAAAAACTGTTTTTT. Protein sequence: CASRRTQNEKLFF.

The sample holds many counts of this clonotype. This chain uses TRBV12-3 or TRBV12-4 with TRBJ2-1, with 8 nucleotides matching TRBD1. The CDR3 runs 13 residues. The trim removed 5 bases at V and 8 bases at J, leaving 5 bases unmatched. CDR3 sequence reads: CASSPRTGHEQFF. In DNA form, the CDR3 reads TGTGCCAGCAGTCCCCGGACAGGGCATGAGCAGTTCTTC.

This clonotype was counted many times. The chain combines TRBV11-3 with TRBJ2-7; 7 bases are a match to TRBD2. The V gene end was trimmed by 0 bases and the J gene end by 2 bases; junction bases not matched to a gene: 4. The V gene's germline CDR1 is SGHNT and CDR2 YENEEA. The CDR3 spans 15 residues. The CDR3 nucleotides are TGTGCCAGCAGCTTAGATAGCGGGCCGACCTACGAGCAGTACTTC. Translated: CASSLDSGPTYEQYF.